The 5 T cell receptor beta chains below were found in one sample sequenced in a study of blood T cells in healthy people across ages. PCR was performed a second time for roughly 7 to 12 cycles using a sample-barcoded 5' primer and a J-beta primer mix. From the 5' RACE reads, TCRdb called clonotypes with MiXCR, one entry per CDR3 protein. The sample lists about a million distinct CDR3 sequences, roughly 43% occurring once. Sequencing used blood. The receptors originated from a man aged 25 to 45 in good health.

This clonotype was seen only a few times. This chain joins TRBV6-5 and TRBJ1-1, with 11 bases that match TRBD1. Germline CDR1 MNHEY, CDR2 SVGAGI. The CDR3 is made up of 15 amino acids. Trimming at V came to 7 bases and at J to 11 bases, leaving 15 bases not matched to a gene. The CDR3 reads CASTELRDRGMGAFF. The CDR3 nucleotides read TGTGCCAGCACCGAACTCCGGGACAGGGGGATGGGTGCTTTCTTT.

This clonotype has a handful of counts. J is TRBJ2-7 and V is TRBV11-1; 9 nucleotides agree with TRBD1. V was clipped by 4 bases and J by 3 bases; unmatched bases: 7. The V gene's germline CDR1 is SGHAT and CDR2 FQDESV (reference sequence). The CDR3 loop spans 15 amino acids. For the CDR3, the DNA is TGTGCCAGCAGCTCTCCACAGGGGGCTCGCTACGAGCAGTACTTC. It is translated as CASSSPQGARYEQYF.

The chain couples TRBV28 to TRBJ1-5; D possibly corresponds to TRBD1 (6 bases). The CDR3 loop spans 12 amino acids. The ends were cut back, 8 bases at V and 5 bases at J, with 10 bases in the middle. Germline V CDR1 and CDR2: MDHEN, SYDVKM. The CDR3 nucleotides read TGTGCCAGCGAAGGGGGGGATCAGCCCCAGCATTTT. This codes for CASEGGDQPQHF.

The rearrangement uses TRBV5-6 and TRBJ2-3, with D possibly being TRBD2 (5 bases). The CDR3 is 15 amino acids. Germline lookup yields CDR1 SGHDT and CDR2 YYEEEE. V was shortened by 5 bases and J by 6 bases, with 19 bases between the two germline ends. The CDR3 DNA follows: TGTGCCAGCAGGCCCCTAGCCCTTCCAATTGATACGCAGTATTTT. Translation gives CASRPLALPIDTQYF.

CDR3 in amino acids: CASSFRQGAYHEQYF. CDR3 coding DNA: TGTGCCAGCAGTTTCCGGCAGGGGGCGTATCACGAGCAGTACTTC. The chain recombines TRBV27 with TRBJ2-7; 8 bases map to TRBD1. Trimming took 3 bases from V and 5 from J; bases not matched to a gene: 9. This CDR3 contains 15 residues. The V gene's germline CDR1 is MNHEY and CDR2 SMNVEV (reference sequence).